This entry lists 18 T cell receptor beta chains sequenced from one sample in a study of technical replicates of blood from several donors. The data were produced by immunoSEQ multiplex PCR, yet TCRdb's version contains in-frame clones alone and is incomplete. The table includes under 85,000 clones, almost 98% detected once. Source material: T cells isolated from PBMCs. The receptors shown here come from a human donor in good health.

In regard to this clone: The sample contains more than one DNA sequence encoding this CDR3. This sequence joins TRBV6-5 and TRBJ1-2; D call uncertain. There are 16 residues in the CDR3. CDR1 and CDR2 (germline): MNHEY, SVGAGI. Trimming stripped 0 bases from V and 0 bases from J, with 11 bases between. CDR3 in DNA: TGTGCCAGCAGTTACTCGAGGGTTACAGCTAACTATGGCTACACCTTC. Protein sequence: CASSYSRVTANYGYTF.

This clone has only one observation. The chain carries TRBV5-4 and TRBJ1-4; D unclear. Germline CDR1 and CDR2: SGHNT and YYREEE (reference sequence). Trimming took 0 bases from V and 1 from J, leaving 7 bases between them. The CDR3 covers 15 residues. CDR3 sequence (DNA): TGTGCCAGCAGCTTGGGGGCGGGAACTAATGAAAAACTGTTTTTT. Its protein is CASSLGAGTNEKLFF. Based on the CDR3 plus reference TRBV5-4 and TRBJ1-4, the full variable domain is ETGVTQSPTHLIKTRGQQVTLRCSSQSGHNTVSWYQQALGQGPQFIFQYYREEENGRGNFPPRFSGLQFPNYSSELNVNALELDDSALYLCASSLGAGTNEKLFFGSGTQLSVL.

The chain carries TRBV9 and TRBJ2-7; D perhaps matches TRBD1 (6 bases). Per germline, CDR1 SGDLS and CDR2 YYNGEE. V lost 3 bases and J lost 4, with 8 bases in between. This CDR3 spans 12 amino acids. The DNA of the CDR3 is TGTGCCAGCAGCGACACAGGGTACGAGCAGTACTTC. Encoded protein: CASSDTGYEQYF.

This clone was seen only once. CDR3 protein: CASSLIPGGGNQPQHF. CDR3 DNA sequence: TGTGCCAGCAGTTTAATCCCCGGCGGGGGCAATCAGCCCCAGCATTTT. The V gene is TRBV27, the J gene TRBJ1-5; D remains unclear. This CDR3 has 16 amino acids. The V end lost 2 bases, the J end lost 2 bases, and 13 bases lay between the germline ends. The germline gives CDR1 MNHEY, CDR2 SMNVEV (reference sequence).

This chain links TRBV6-1 with TRBJ2-7; no firm D call. CDR1 and CDR2 from the germline V gene are MNHNS and SASEGT. CDR3 length: 15 residues. The V end was cut by 3 bases, the J end by 7 bases, with 19 bases between. The CDR3 here is CASSERSARLREQYF. DNA of the CDR3: TGTGCCAGCAGTGAGCGTTCGGCTAGACTTAGGGAGCAGTACTTC.

This clone was counted once. This chain links TRBV11-1 with TRBJ2-1; 7 bases line up with TRBD2. The CDR3 is 15 residues long. Trimming took 2 bases from V and 3 from J; bases not matched to a gene: 4. The germline V gene has CDR1 SGHAT and CDR2 FQDESV (reference sequence). CDR3 in amino acids: CASSLLAGFYNEQFF. Here the CDR3 DNA reads TGTGCCAGCAGCTTATTAGCGGGTTTCTACAATGAGCAGTTCTTC.

CDR3 bases: TGCGCCAGCAGCCAAGCGGGCGGGGGCCCGGGCACGCAGTATTTT. It is translated as CASSQAGGGPGTQYF. The chain employs TRBV4-1 and TRBJ2-3; TRBD2 might be the D (7 bases). Germline V gene data show CDR1 as MGHRA and CDR2 as YSYEKL. The CDR3 extends over 15 amino acids. V dropped 1 base and J dropped 9 bases, with 17 bases sitting between them.

This chain connects TRBV10-1 to TRBJ2-1; 13 nucleotides match TRBD2. This CDR3 contains 15 residues. Germline lookup yields CDR1 WNHNN and CDR2 SYGVQD (reference sequence). Trimming took 6 bases from V and 4 from J; bases not matched to a gene: 3. The CDR3 sequence: CASSPLAGGYNEQFF. In DNA, the CDR3 is TGCGCCAGCAGCCCACTAGCGGGAGGGTACAATGAGCAGTTCTTC.

V and J are TRBV30 and TRBJ1-1; 8 bases fit TRBD1. In germline, CDR1 is GTSNPN, CDR2 SVGIG (reference sequence). The CDR3 loop spans 15 amino acids. V lost 3 bases and J lost 2; bases outside the gene matches: 8. CDR3 sequence: CAWRQETGENTEAFF. DNA of the CDR3: TGTGCCTGGAGACAAGAGACAGGGGAAAACACTGAAGCTTTCTTT.

The DNA of the CDR3 is TGTGCCAGCATCCCAAGGAGAGCGGGGGTGGATACGCAGTATTTT. The encoded protein is CASIPRRAGVDTQYF. The chain employs TRBV6-1 and TRBJ2-3; TRBD2 aligns across 8 bases. Germline CDR1 is MNHNS and CDR2 is SASEGT. J was trimmed by 6 bases and V by 7 bases; bases with no gene match: 12. CDR3 length equals 15 residues.

The chain uses TRBV5-4 and TRBJ2-5; D unclear. V lost 3 bases to trimming and J lost 0 bases, with 12 bases between them. Germline V CDR1 and CDR2: SGHNT, YYREEE (reference sequence). This CDR3 spans 15 amino acids. CDR3 in amino acids: CASSSPSGYQETQYF. The DNA for the CDR3 is TGTGCCAGCAGCTCCCCCTCGGGTTACCAAGAGACCCAGTACTTC.

The chain recombines TRBV19 with TRBJ2-5; 7 nucleotides agree with TRBD2. The CDR3 is 15 amino acids. The germline V gene has CDR1 LNHDA and CDR2 SQIVND (reference sequence). Losses at the gene ends were 9 bases for V and 2 bases for J; bases not matched to a gene: 12. In DNA form, the CDR3 reads TGTGCCAGCTCCGGGCGGGGGTTCTCACAAGAGACCCAGTACTTC. It translates to CASSGRGFSQETQYF.

The sample holds one count of this clone. This chain links TRBV19 with TRBJ2-1; D remains ambiguous. This CDR3 contains 15 residues. Germline values: CDR1 LNHDA, CDR2 SQIVND (reference sequence). V dropped 3 bases and J dropped 3 bases, with 12 bases sitting between them. CDR3 amino acids: CASSIMTKIYNEQFF. CDR3 sequence (DNA): TGTGCCAGTAGTATTATGACAAAGATCTACAATGAGCAGTTCTTC. The whole variable domain, remainder taken from reference TRBV19 and TRBJ2-1, is DGGITQSPKYLFRKEGQNVTLSCEQNLNHDAMYWYRQDPGQGLRLIYYSQIVNDFQKGDIAEGYSVSREKKESFPLTVTSAQKNPTAFYLCASSIMTKIYNEQFFGPGTRLTVL.

The chain uses TRBV29-1 and TRBJ2-1; possible D gene TRBD2, 5 bases. Trimming pared 2 bases from V and 6 bases from J, leaving 8 bases between. CDR3 length equals 12 residues. CDR1 and CDR2 (germline): SQVTM, ANQGSEA. This CDR3 is CSVEFRGNEQFF. As DNA, the CDR3 is TGCAGCGTTGAATTTCGGGGCAATGAGCAGTTCTTC.

This clone was seen just once. The genes are TRBV13 and TRBJ1-1, with D uncertain. Germline lookup yields CDR1 PRHDT and CDR2 FYEKMQ (reference sequence). The CDR3 runs 22 residues. V gave up 1 base and J gave up 0 bases, with 30 bases separating them. The CDR3 spells CASSLEPHAGAGRKLMNTEAFF. Written as DNA, the CDR3 is TGTGCCAGCAGCTTAGAACCCCATGCGGGCGCCGGAAGAAAATTGATGAACACTGAAGCTTTCTTT.

V usage is TRBV29-1 and J usage is TRBJ2-5, with a tentative D call TRBD1 (6 bases). CDR1 and CDR2 (germline): SQVTM, ANQGSEA. The CDR3 extends over 12 amino acids. Trimming pared 3 bases from V and 4 bases from J, leaving 9 bases between. CDR3 protein: CSVDRGGETQYF. CDR3 DNA: TGCAGCGTTGACAGGGGTGGAGAGACCCAGTACTTC.

For the CDR3, the DNA is TGTGCCAGCAGTGAATCGCGGGGTTTCTCCTACGAGCAGTACTTC. The encoded protein is CASSESRGFSYEQYF. The rearrangement joins TRBV6-1 to TRBJ2-7; D possibly corresponds to TRBD2 (6 bases). The CDR3 is 15 residues long. V was clipped by 2 bases and J by 0 bases, with 11 bases between them. The germline V gene has CDR1 MNHNS and CDR2 SASEGT.

The chain combines TRBV30 with TRBJ2-5; TRBD2 might be the D (6 bases). V lost 0 bases and J 3 bases, leaving 20 bases between the germline ends. In germline, CDR1 is GTSNPN, CDR2 SVGIG (reference sequence). CDR3 length equals 17 residues. The CDR3 sequence: CAWSVLETAGRKETQYF. CDR3 sequence (DNA): TGTGCCTGGAGTGTATTAGAAACCGCGGGGCGGAAAGAGACCCAGTACTTC.